The 25 T cell receptor beta chains below come from one sample, sequenced in a study of Graves' ophthalmopathy and Graves' hyperthyroidism. Amplification of TCR beta CDR3 regions used RNA transcripts. The first-round RT-PCR employed HTBI primers together with the Qiagen OneStep RT-PCR kit. A multiplex PCR was then performed as the second round. TCRdb used MiXCR to reprocess the multiplex PCR reads, holding one entry per CDR3 protein. Of 500,000 to 600,000 distinct CDR3 sequences in the sample, approximately 37% were seen once. The sample taken for sequencing was peripheral blood or thyroid tissue (not recorded which). These TCRs come from an adult man with Graves' hyperthyroidism.

The table lists this clonotype with many counts. This chain connects TRBV6-6 to TRBJ1-2; D is ambiguous. Germline CDR1 reads MNHNY; CDR2 reads SVGAGI (reference sequence). Trimming shortened V by 2 bases and J by 4 bases, and 5 bases separated the two germline ends. The CDR3 totals 12 residues. The CDR3 sequence: CASSYVLYGYTF. CDR3 sequence (DNA): TGTGCCAGCAGTTACGTTCTCTATGGCTACACCTTC.

This clonotype was detected ten times or more. The junction differs from germline at one of its ends, possibly a read error. This chain links TRBV12-3 or TRBV12-4 with TRBJ1-3; no firm D call. CDR3 length: 16 amino acids. The CDR3 nucleotides are TGTGCCAGCAGTCCCCCCTTTTGGGAGAATGGAGACACCATATATTTT. Translation gives CASSPPFWENGDTIYF.

Here the CDR3 DNA reads TGCAGCTTGTCTACAAGGAACACTGAAGCTTTCTTT. Residues: CSLSTRNTEAFF. The chain uses TRBV29-1 and TRBJ1-1, with no clear D. The V gene's germline CDR1 is SQVTM and CDR2 ANQGSEA. With 8 bases removed from V and 1 base from J, the gap between germline ends came to 11 bases. The CDR3 spans 12 residues. Looking up the rest from reference TRBV29-1 and TRBJ1-1 gives the full variable domain: SAVISQKPSRDICQRGTSLTIQCQVDSQVTMMFWYRQQPGQSLTLIATANQGSEATYESGFVIDKFPISRPNLTFSTLTVSNMSPEDSSIYLCSLSTRNTEAFFGQGTRLTVV.

This clonotype was observed a handful of times. For the CDR3, the DNA is TGCGCCAGCAGCCCACGGATAGGGGGCGTCTACGAGCAGTACTTC. Protein sequence: CASSPRIGGVYEQYF. This chain joins TRBV5-1 and TRBJ2-7, with 7 bases lining up with TRBD1. The junction had 10 bases not matched to a gene; V was cut back by 4 bases and J by 3 bases. Germline V CDR1 and CDR2: SGHRS, YFSETQ. CDR3 length: 15 residues.

The chain recombines TRBV20-1 with TRBJ1-5; a possible D gene is TRBD1 (6 bases). The tail of the sequence fits TRBJ2-3 better, so the J call may be wrong. The CDR3 is made up of 16 amino acids. CDR1 is DFQATT, CDR2 SNEGSKA, per germline (reference sequence). The CDR3 nucleotides read TGCAGTGCTAGTAGTGGCACAGGGTTTGAGGATCAGCCCCAGTATTTT. Protein product: CSASSGTGFEDQPQYF.

A few counts support this clonotype. J is TRBJ2-7 and V is TRBV11-2; D gene unclear. Looked up from germline, CDR1 is SGHAT and CDR2 is FQNNGV. The V end was cut by 1 base, the J end by 9 bases, with 10 bases between. The CDR3 runs to 12 residues. The CDR3 nucleotides are TGTGCCAGCAGCTTAGGGGGAATCGGGCAGTACTTC. The encoded protein is CASSLGGIGQYF.

In its sample, this clonotype was seen many times. The V and J genes are TRBV12-3 or TRBV12-4 and TRBJ1-5; 9 nucleotides agree with TRBD1. The CDR3 contains 14 residues. V shed 6 bases and J 6 bases; nucleotides not matched to a gene: 6. CDR3 amino acids: CASSNGQGFQPQHF. CDR3 nucleotides: TGTGCCAGCAGCAACGGACAGGGGTTTCAGCCCCAGCATTTT.

This clonotype appeared many times. The CDR3 here is CASSLGETDQETQYF. CDR3 nucleotides: TGTGCCAGCAGCCTAGGGGAGACTGACCAAGAGACCCAGTACTTC. The genes are TRBV12-3 or TRBV12-4 and TRBJ2-5; D might be TRBD1 or TRBD2, each matching 5 bases. The V and J ends lost 6 bases and 0 bases respectively, with 14 bases between them. The CDR3 is 15 amino acids.

This clonotype was recorded at least ten times. V is TRBV2 and J is TRBJ1-2; D ambiguous. Germline V gives CDR1 SNHLY, CDR2 FYNNEI. Trimming took off 2 bases at V and 4 bases at J, with 8 bases between the two ends. The CDR3 is 13 residues long. The CDR3 spells CASSEQPSYGYTF. The CDR3 DNA reads as TGTGCCAGCAGTGAACAGCCTTCCTATGGCTACACCTTC. Full variable domain (outside the CDR3, taken from reference TRBV2 and TRBJ1-2): EPEVTQTPSHQVTQMGQEVILRCVPISNHLYFYWYRQILGQKVEFLVSFYNNEISEKSEIFDDQFSVERPDGSNFTLKIRSTKLEDSAMYFCASSEQPSYGYTFGSGTRLTVV.

This clonotype was recorded at least ten times. The chain employs TRBV2 and TRBJ2-5; no definite D call. Between the trimmed V and J ends, which lost 6 bases and 2 bases, there was a span of 10 bases. The V gene's germline CDR1 is SNHLY and CDR2 FYNNEI. The CDR3 runs to 13 residues. In nucleotides, the CDR3 is TGTGCCAGCAGCGCTGGCGGACAAGAGACCCAGTACTTC. It translates to CASSAGGQETQYF.

The V call is TRBV20-1, the J call TRBJ1-1; 9 bases align to TRBD1. Losses at the gene ends were 5 bases for V and 4 bases for J; bases not matched to a gene: 17. Germline V CDR1 and CDR2: DFQATT, SNEGSKA (reference sequence). This CDR3 has 17 amino acids. The CDR3 DNA follows: TGCAGTGCTGGGGGGTCAGGGACAGGGTTCGTGGGCACTGAAGCTTTCTTT. Translating it yields CSAGGSGTGFVGTEAFF.

Details on this clonotype: Since a much larger clone is just one base distant, this may be a read error. The CDR3 carries no conserved terminal phenylalanine or tryptophan, so it likely arises from a read error. The chain employs TRBV29-1 and TRBJ2-2; no clear D gene. The CDR3 spans 13 residues. Trimming stripped 1 base from V and 3 bases from J, with 6 bases between. CDR1 is SQVTM, CDR2 ANQGSEA, per germline. The CDR3 DNA is TGCAGCGTTGAAGGTGTCTACACCGGGGAGCTGTTTATT. Its translation: CSVEGVYTGELFI.

This clonotype has at least ten counts. This chain links TRBV7-9 with TRBJ1-2; TRBD1 is a possible D gene (6 bases). With 4 bases removed from V and 1 base from J, the gap between germline ends came to 10 bases. The CDR3 runs to 14 residues. Germline-derived CDR1 and CDR2 are SEHNR and FQNEAQ (reference sequence). For the CDR3, the DNA is TGTGCCAGCAGCTCGACGGGACATAACTATGGCTACACCTTC. Translation gives CASSSTGHNYGYTF.

This clonotype has ten or more counts. V usage is TRBV19 and J usage is TRBJ1-1; maybe TRBD1 (6 bases). Germline CDR1 reads LNHDA; CDR2 reads SQIVND (reference sequence). CDR3 length: 15 amino acids. Trimming stripped 7 bases from V and 5 bases from J, with 20 bases between. As DNA, the CDR3 is TGTGCCAGTATCCCCCTCGGGGGGCTAGGGACTGAAGCTTTCTTT. Its protein product is CASIPLGGLGTEAFF.

Notes on this clonotype: This could be a read error, since a much larger clone is one nucleotide away. The chain links TRBV12-3 or TRBV12-4 to TRBJ1-1; D ambiguous. Trimming left V 8 bases short and J 4 bases short, with 17 bases between. This CDR3 comprises 14 residues. The CDR3 coding sequence is TGTGCCAGCGGTGGGCCTGCGGGAAGCACTGAAGCTTTCTTT. The encoded protein is CASGGPAGSTEAFF.

The genes are TRBV30 and TRBJ2-5, with D possibly being TRBD1 or TRBD2 (5 bases each). Germline V gene data show CDR1 as GTSNPN and CDR2 as SVGIG (reference sequence). The CDR3 sequence is 14 residues long. Trimming pared 0 bases from V and 7 bases from J, leaving 15 bases between. CDR3 residues: CAWSVSGTHRTQYF. The CDR3 bases are TGTGCCTGGAGTGTGTCGGGGACCCACCGGACCCAGTACTTC.

The CDR3 spells CASSLYHRDLREQYF. CDR3 coding DNA: TGCGCCAGCAGCTTGTACCACAGGGATCTTCGCGAGCAGTACTTC. The rearrangement uses TRBV5-1 and TRBJ2-7; D is possibly TRBD1 (6 bases). Germline lookup yields CDR1 SGHRS and CDR2 YFSETQ. V was clipped by 1 base and J by 6 bases, with 17 bases between them. The CDR3 totals 15 residues.

This clonotype came up a few times. V is TRBV6-1 and J is TRBJ1-5; 9 bases are a match to TRBD1. V lost 5 bases to trimming and J lost 3 bases; unmatched junction nucleotides: 11. CDR3 length: 17 amino acids. Germline CDR1 reads MNHNS; CDR2 reads SASEGT. The DNA of the CDR3 is TGTGCCAGCAGTCGGGACAGGGAGAGAAGTAACAATCAGCCCCAGCATTTT. This codes for CASSRDRERSNNQPQHF.

This clonotype was counted ten times or more. The rearrangement joins TRBV4-1 to TRBJ1-1, with D hard to call. The CDR3 is 12 residues long. Germline V gene data show CDR1 as MGHRA and CDR2 as YSYEKL. The ends were cut back, 5 bases at V and 6 bases at J, with 10 bases in the middle. CDR3 nucleotides: TGCGCCAGCAGCGAAGCGGGTGCTGAAGCTTTCTTT. Translating it yields CASSEAGAEAFF.

This clonotype was counted only a few times. The chain combines TRBV2 with TRBJ2-2; D not resolved. From germline, CDR1 is SNHLY and CDR2 FYNNEI. Trimming cost V 4 bases and J 0 bases, with 9 bases left between them. This CDR3 is 15 amino acids long. DNA for the CDR3: TGTGCCAGCAGTGTCGACTTTTCGAACACCGGGGAGCTGTTTTTT. Residues: CASSVDFSNTGELFF.

In its sample, this clonotype was seen many times. CDR3 region: CASSLEGFGNQPQHF. The CDR3 DNA follows: TGTGCCAGCAGCTTAGAGGGTTTCGGCAATCAGCCCCAGCATTTT. The rearrangement uses TRBV7-9 and TRBJ1-5; no clear D gene. Germline loops: CDR1 SEHNR, CDR2 FQNEAQ (reference sequence). The V and J ends lost 1 base and 2 bases respectively, with 9 bases between them. The CDR3 extends over 15 amino acids.

This clonotype has at least ten counts. V and J are TRBV6-6 and TRBJ2-7; D is perhaps TRBD1 or TRBD2 (7 bases each). The CDR3 runs to 13 residues. V lost 8 bases to trimming and J lost 6 bases, with 17 bases between them. CDR1 and CDR2 (germline): MNHNY, SVGAGI (reference sequence). CDR3 nucleotides: TGTGCCAGCGCGCAGGGGGAGGGCGTCGAGCAGTACTTC. Its translation: CASAQGEGVEQYF.

This clonotype was counted ten times or more. This rearrangement joins TRBV10-2 to TRBJ2-7; 7 bases fit TRBD2. V gave up 0 bases and J gave up 4 bases; unmatched junction bases: 6. Germline V lookup: CDR1 WSHSY, CDR2 SAAADI. There are 15 residues in the CDR3. The CDR3 here is CASSESGGVLYEQYF. The CDR3 DNA follows: TGCGCCAGCAGTGAGTCGGGGGGGGTATTGTACGAGCAGTACTTC.

The gene calls are TRBV2 and TRBJ2-7; a possible D gene is TRBD1 (5 bases). Germline CDR1 and CDR2: SNHLY and FYNNEI. The CDR3 consists of 14 residues. Trimming shortened V by 3 bases and J by 2 bases, and 11 bases separated the two germline ends. This CDR3 reads CASSDGHQTYEQYF. As DNA, the CDR3 is TGTGCCAGCAGTGATGGACATCAGACCTACGAGCAGTACTTC.

The V call is TRBV6-5, the J call TRBJ1-3; 7 bases match TRBD1. The CDR3 consists of 17 residues. The junction had 10 bases not matched to a gene; V was cut back by 5 bases and J by 0 bases. The germline gives CDR1 MNHEY, CDR2 SVGAGI. CDR3 loop: CASSEGTAIGSGNTIYF. The DNA of the CDR3 is TGTGCCAGCAGTGAAGGGACAGCGATTGGCTCTGGAAACACCATATATTTT.